The 20 T cell receptor beta chains below all came from one sample that was sequenced in a study of beta chain features in type 1 diabetes. Every bit of the isolated RNA underwent reverse transcription, so sequencing read expressed TCRB transcripts. TCRdb's copy holds only in-frame clones and misses some; the assay was immunoSEQ multiplex PCR. The sample contains 500,000 to 700,000 clones, 15% to 19% of which appear only once. The sequenced material came from naive CD4+ T cells from blood. The receptors originated from a man younger than 35 in good health.

The genes are TRBV20-1 and TRBJ2-5; TRBD1 is a possible D gene (5 bases). The V and J ends lost 4 bases and 9 bases respectively, with 12 bases between them. CDR1 and CDR2 (germline): DFQATT, SNEGSKA (reference sequence). The CDR3 is 11 residues long. The CDR3 bases are TGCAGTGCTACACAGCCCAGGGCCCAGTACTTC. Protein sequence: CSATQPRAQYF.

This clone was seen a handful of times. The chain joins TRBV27 to TRBJ2-1; 9 bases map to TRBD2. Unmatched junction bases numbered 10, after V lost 6 bases and J lost 7 bases. CDR1 MNHEY and CDR2 SMNVEV come from the germline V gene (reference sequence). The CDR3 extends over 15 amino acids. CDR3 sequence reads: CASRPPGLASNEQFF. The CDR3 nucleotides are TGTGCCAGCAGGCCCCCGGGACTAGCTTCAAATGAGCAGTTCTTC.

This clone was detected a few times. The rearrangement uses TRBV14 and TRBJ2-3; D possibly uses TRBD1 or TRBD2 (6 bases each). CDR1 SGHDN and CDR2 FVKESK come from the germline V gene. The length of the CDR3 is 13 residues. The ends were cut back, 2 bases at V and 13 bases at J, with 16 bases in the middle. CDR3 amino acids: CASSQPPGGLKYF. DNA for the CDR3: TGTGCCAGCAGCCAACCACCTGGGGGGCTTAAGTATTTT. Using reference TRBV14 and TRBJ2-3 for the parts outside the CDR3, the full variable domain is EAGVTQFPSHSVIEKGQTVTLRCDPISGHDNLYWYRRVMGKEIKFLLHFVKESKQDESGMPNNRFLAERTGGTYSTLKVQPAELEDSGVYFCASSQPPGGLKYFGPGTRLTVL.

This clone was seen only a few times. V gene TRBV5-1 combines with J gene TRBJ2-7; D is unresolved. V shed 4 bases and J shed 0 bases, with 2 bases lying between them. The V gene's germline CDR1 is SGHRS and CDR2 YFSETQ. The length of the CDR3 is 11 residues. CDR3: CASSRSYEQYF. Here the CDR3 DNA reads TGCGCCAGCAGCCGCTCCTACGAGCAGTACTTC. Full variable domain (remainder filled in from reference TRBV5-1 and TRBJ2-7): KAGVTQTPRYLIKTRGQQVTLSCSPISGHRSVSWYQQTPGQGLQFLFEYFSETQRNKGNFPGRFSGRQFSNSRSEMNVSTLELGDSALYLCASSRSYEQYFGPGTRLTVT.

V and J are TRBV5-6 and TRBJ2-3; D gene uncertain. V was pared by 2 bases and J by 6 bases, with 10 bases between. Germline-derived CDR1 and CDR2 are SGHDT and YYEEEE. This CDR3 has 13 residues. CDR3 region: CASSFQDGDTQYF. The DNA for the CDR3 is TGTGCCAGCAGCTTCCAGGATGGGGATACGCAGTATTTT.

This chain joins TRBV4-2 and TRBJ1-3; TRBD1 agrees at 7 bases. Germline CDR1 is LGHNA and CDR2 is YNFKEQ. The junction had 9 bases not matched to a gene; V was cut back by 1 base and J by 0 bases. The CDR3 consists of 18 residues. For the CDR3, the DNA is TGTGCCAGCAGCCAAGCGGCGGGACAGATAAGCTCTGGAAACACCATATATTTT. Protein sequence: CASSQAAGQISSGNTIYF.

The chain couples TRBV6-5 to TRBJ1-2, with D hard to call. V dropped 7 bases and J dropped 6 bases, with 12 bases sitting between them. CDR3 size: 12 residues. Germline V gene lookup returns CDR1 MNHEY and CDR2 SVGAGI. The CDR3 DNA sequence: TGTGCCAGCACGGGGTCTTGGGATGGCTACACCTTC. It codes for CASTGSWDGYTF.

This clone was seen only a few times. The rearrangement joins TRBV4-1 to TRBJ2-5, with a weak D call TRBD1 (6 bases). The CDR3 contains 12 residues. V dropped 3 bases and J dropped 5 bases, with 7 bases sitting between them. Germline CDR1 MGHRA, CDR2 YSYEKL. CDR3 bases: TGCGCCAGCAGCCATCAGGGGGAGACCCAGTACTTC. Its protein product is CASSHQGETQYF.

Of note for this clone: The identical CDR3 is also encoded by other nucleotide sequences in the sample. CDR3 loop: CASSLRSYEQYF. Here the CDR3 DNA reads TGTGCCAGCAGCTTAAGATCCTACGAGCAGTACTTC. This chain joins TRBV7-6 and TRBJ2-7, with D unresolved. Trimming removed 2 bases at V and 1 base at J, with 3 bases between. The CDR3 has 12 amino acids. Germline CDR1 reads SGHVS; CDR2 reads FNYEAQ. The whole variable domain, remainder taken from reference TRBV7-6 and TRBJ2-7, is GAGVSQSPRYKVTKRGQDVALRCDPISGHVSLYWYRQALGQGPEFLTYFNYEAQQDKSGLPNDRFSAERPEGSISTLTIQRTEQRDSAMYRCASSLRSYEQYFGPGTRLTVT.

The chain joins TRBV4-3 to TRBJ2-1, with D possibly being TRBD2 (5 bases). V dropped 2 bases and J dropped 1 base, with 12 bases sitting between them. Germline V gene data show CDR1 as LGHNA and CDR2 as YSLEER. The CDR3 is 16 amino acids. The CDR3 protein is CASSQPYGVSYNEQFF. In DNA form, the CDR3 reads TGCGCCAGCAGCCAACCTTACGGGGTGTCCTACAATGAGCAGTTCTTC.

V and J are TRBV9 and TRBJ1-1; D is undetermined. Germline V gene lookup returns CDR1 SGDLS and CDR2 YYNGEE. The CDR3 loop spans 13 amino acids. The V end was cut by 3 bases, the J end by 0 bases, with 6 bases between. The CDR3 coding sequence is TGTGCCAGCAGCGGTTGGATGAACACTGAAGCTTTCTTT. Translating it yields CASSGWMNTEAFF. The full variable domain, in which reference TRBV9 and TRBJ1-1 provide the parts outside the CDR3, is DSGVTQTPKHLITATGQRVTLRCSPRSGDLSVYWYQQSLDQGLQFLIQYYNGEERAKGNILERFSAQQFPDLHSELNLSSLELGDSALYFCASSGWMNTEAFFGQGTRLTVV.

The chain combines TRBV5-4 with TRBJ2-7; D ambiguous. V lost 4 bases to trimming and J lost 1 base, with 6 bases between them. Looked up from germline, CDR1 is SGHNT and CDR2 is YYREEE (reference sequence). This CDR3 has 12 residues. CDR3: CASSRESYEQYF. For the CDR3, the DNA is TGTGCCAGCAGCCGCGAATCCTACGAGCAGTACTTC.

This chain joins TRBV9 and TRBJ2-3; 7 bases fit TRBD2. V lost 0 bases, J lost 2 bases, and 6 bases stayed unmatched. In germline, CDR1 is SGDLS, CDR2 YYNGEE. The CDR3 runs to 16 residues. Written as DNA, the CDR3 is TGTGCCAGCAGCGTAGCCCCTAGCGGTTACACAGATACGCAGTATTTT. This translates into CASSVAPSGYTDTQYF.

This chain's CDR3 is CASSQGQGWETQYF. The DNA for the CDR3 is TGTGCCAGCAGCCAAGGACAGGGGTGGGAGACCCAGTACTTC. This chain links TRBV25-1 with TRBJ2-5, with TRBD1 matching over 9 bases. The ends lost 6 bases at V and 5 bases at J; junction bases unmatched: 7. CDR3 length equals 14 residues. Germline V gene sequence: CDR1 MGHDK, CDR2 SYGVNS.

The chain couples TRBV6-1 to TRBJ2-7; 8 nucleotides line up with TRBD1. The CDR3 contains 14 residues. Germline CDR1 and CDR2: MNHNS and SASEGT. V shed 8 bases, J shed 3 bases, and the junction held 9 bases outside the gene matches. DNA for the CDR3: TGTGCCAGCTTGTTGACAGGGGAAAGCTACGAGCAGTACTTC. This gives the protein CASLLTGESYEQYF.

This clone has only a few counts. The chain has TRBV6-6 and TRBJ2-1; 10 bases are a match to TRBD2. The V and J ends lost 6 bases and 8 bases, in that order; junction bases with no gene match: 13. Germline loops: CDR1 MNHNY, CDR2 SVGAGI (reference sequence). The CDR3 length is 16 residues. CDR3: CASSKNLAGGAHEQFF. CDR3 coding DNA: TGTGCCAGCAGCAAGAATTTAGCGGGGGGCGCGCATGAGCAGTTCTTC.

The chain uses TRBV9 and TRBJ2-2; D not resolved. Germline values: CDR1 SGDLS, CDR2 YYNGEE. With 3 bases removed from V and 7 bases from J, the gap between germline ends came to 7 bases. The CDR3 length is 12 residues. This CDR3 reads CASSALLGELFF. The CDR3 region has the DNA TGTGCCAGCAGCGCTCTCCTCGGGGAGCTGTTTTTT.

The genes are TRBV7-9 and TRBJ2-5; D remains ambiguous. TRBJ2-7 explains the end of the DNA better; the J call may be wrong. Germline-derived CDR1 and CDR2 are SEHNR and FQNEAQ (reference sequence). This CDR3 contains 16 residues. CDR3 loop: CASSLAPTLGNYEQYF. The CDR3 DNA reads as TGTGCCAGCAGCTTAGCCCCAACTCTGGGGAACTACGAGCAGTACTTC.

V gene TRBV7-3 combines with J gene TRBJ2-2; 13 nucleotides line up with TRBD2. CDR3 length equals 15 residues. With V trimmed by 3 bases and J by 6 bases, 1 base remained unmatched. Germline values: CDR1 SGHTA, CDR2 FQGTGA. CDR3: CASSFGLAGAGELFF. The CDR3 DNA reads as TGTGCCAGCAGCTTCGGACTAGCGGGAGCCGGGGAGCTGTTTTTT.

This chain joins TRBV19 and TRBJ1-5; D ambiguous. V was cut by 7 bases and J by 5 bases, with 12 bases left in between. The CDR3 has 13 residues. Per germline, CDR1 LNHDA and CDR2 SQIVND (reference sequence). CDR3 DNA: TGTGCCAGTAATTCGGGTAGGGATCAGCCCCAGCATTTT. Translated, it gives CASNSGRDQPQHF.